This TCR beta chain comes out of a study of T cell repertoires in cytomegalovirus infection. Background on the study: A matching HLA type, together with CMV infection, was signaled by public TCR beta signatures. General study results and limits: Within the response measured ex vivo, HLA-C-restricted CMV-specific TCR beta clonotypes were dominant.

With 1 base removed from V and 2 bases from J, the gap between germline ends came to 12 bases. The CDR3 is 15 amino acids. Germline values: CDR1 SGHVS, CDR2 FQNEAQ. Points on this clonotype: Antigen specificity is unknown.

TCRdb re-called the reads with MiXCR, one entry per CDR3 protein. The data contain roughly 310,000 distinct CDR3 sequences, about 27% of them singletons. This clonotype originated in a human donor in good health (CMV status not recorded). Some clones in this sample may be carry-over from other donors' samples. J is TRBJ2-7 and V is TRBV7-8, with a weak D call TRBD1 (6 bases). Sequencing was performed on cultured PBMCs, taken from culture after CMV antigen stimulation. The CDR3 DNA reads TGTGCCAGCAGCTTAGTACAGGGCGCGCCCTACGAGCAGTACTTC. The encoded protein is CASSLVQGAPYEQYF.